This T cell receptor (beta chain) was retrieved from a study of blood T cell repertoires in COVID-19. As processed by the authors: Amplification with reference gene primers provided the estimates of nucleated cell counts. The method was immunoSEQ multiplex PCR; TCRdb's version includes in-frame clones alone and lacks a portion of them. The D gene and trimming were derived from the DNA, and the V and J assignments and clone size from that table. The sample consists of approximately 190,000 clones, around nine tenths of them appearing once. This CDR3 spans 19 amino acids. Germline assignment: CDR1 SEHNR and CDR2 FQNEAQ (reference sequence). The V gene end was trimmed by 3 bases and the J gene end by 2 bases; junction bases not matched to a gene: 13.

The TCR sequence derives from a woman aged 40-49 years who had recovered from COVID-19. Sequenced: peripheral blood. This rearrangement joins TRBV7-9 to TRBJ2-1; TRBD2 matches 10 bases. This CDR3 is CASSFDKGGTSGAYNEQFF. CDR3 in DNA: TGTGCCAGCAGCTTCGATAAGGGGGGCACTAGCGGGGCCTACAATGAGCAGTTCTTC.